The 14 T cell receptor beta chains given below trace back to one sample, sequenced in a study of blood T cell repertoires in COVID-19. Clones were sequenced by immunoSEQ multiplex PCR, and TCRdb holds only the in-frame ones, with some missing. The data contain 95,000 to 150,000 clones, nearly 90% of them singletons. The sequenced sample was peripheral blood. Receptors originate from an older woman with COVID-19, enrolled during active disease.

The chain recombines TRBV7-2 with TRBJ2-5; perhaps TRBD1 as D (5 bases). Per the germline V gene, CDR1 is SGHTA and CDR2 is FQGNSA. Trimming took 1 base from V and 2 from J, leaving 8 bases between them. The CDR3 runs to 14 residues. CDR3 coding DNA: TGTGCCAGCAGCTTAGGTTCAGGGCAAGAGACCCAGTACTTC. It encodes CASSLGSGQETQYF.

The V gene is TRBV4-3, the J gene TRBJ1-4; D not resolved. The CDR3 covers 14 residues. V was shortened by 2 bases and J by 0 bases, with 4 bases between the two germline ends. Germline loops: CDR1 LGHNA, CDR2 YSLEER. CDR3 amino acids: CASSQLATNEKLFF. The CDR3 nucleotides are TGCGCCAGCAGCCAACTAGCAACTAATGAAAAACTGTTTTTT.

The chain is built from TRBV2 and TRBJ2-1, with D maybe TRBD2 (7 bases). This CDR3 has 15 amino acids. V lost 7 bases and J lost 0, with 13 bases in between. The germline V gene has CDR1 SNHLY and CDR2 FYNNEI. The CDR3 spells CASIAGASSYNEQFF. The CDR3 DNA sequence: TGTGCCAGCATTGCGGGGGCGAGCTCCTACAATGAGCAGTTCTTC.

J is TRBJ2-5 and V is TRBV5-1; TRBD1 matches at 9 bases. Germline V lookup: CDR1 SGHRS, CDR2 YFSETQ. V shed 2 bases and J 1 base; nucleotides not matched to a gene: 6. This CDR3 spans 16 amino acids. The CDR3 loop reads CASSLSGQGLQETQYF. The DNA of the CDR3 is TGCGCCAGCAGCTTATCGGGACAGGGACTCCAAGAGACCCAGTACTTC. Full variable domain (outside the CDR3, taken from reference TRBV5-1 and TRBJ2-5): KAGVTQTPRYLIKTRGQQVTLSCSPISGHRSVSWYQQTPGQGLQFLFEYFSETQRNKGNFPGRFSGRQFSNSRSEMNVSTLELGDSALYLCASSLSGQGLQETQYFGPGTRLLVL.

V gene TRBV28 combines with J gene TRBJ1-1; D not certain. Trimming took 2 bases from V and 1 from J, leaving 5 bases between them. This CDR3 comprises 13 residues. Germline lookup yields CDR1 MDHEN and CDR2 SYDVKM. The CDR3: CASSLSGNTEAFF. In DNA, the CDR3 is TGTGCCAGCAGTTTAAGCGGGAACACTGAAGCTTTCTTT.

V usage is TRBV9 and J usage is TRBJ1-1; 9 bases agree with TRBD1. J lost 1 base, V lost 3 bases, and 1 base had no gene match. The CDR3 covers 14 residues. Germline lookup yields CDR1 SGDLS and CDR2 YYNGEE. This CDR3 is CASSGQGGNTEAFF. Here the CDR3 DNA reads TGTGCCAGCAGCGGACAGGGGGGGAACACTGAAGCTTTCTTT.

This chain connects TRBV5-1 to TRBJ2-6, with 8 bases lining up with TRBD1. Germline V gene lookup returns CDR1 SGHRS and CDR2 YFSETQ. V was clipped by 3 bases and J by 0 bases; unmatched bases: 8. CDR3 length: 18 amino acids. The DNA for the CDR3 is TGCGCCAGCAGCTCTGGACAGGGTGGCCGCTCTGGGGCCAACGTCCTGACTTTC. This translates into CASSSGQGGRSGANVLTF.

This chain connects TRBV6-5 to TRBJ2-1, with 12 bases matching TRBD2. Germline V gene data show CDR1 as MNHEY and CDR2 as SVGAGI. The CDR3 totals 15 residues. V lost 6 bases, J lost 4 bases, and 4 bases stayed unmatched. The DNA for the CDR3 is TGTGCCAGCAGGGAGACTAGCGGGGGTTACAATGAGCAGTTCTTC. This encodes CASRETSGGYNEQFF.

This clone is a singleton in its sample. The genes are TRBV7-3 and TRBJ2-1; 8 bases line up with TRBD2. The CDR3 is 15 amino acids. Germline CDR1 and CDR2: SGHTA and FQGTGA. V lost 2 bases and J lost 7; bases outside the gene matches: 7. Here the CDR3 reads CASSLGGGRWNEQFF. CDR3 coding DNA: TGTGCCAGCAGCTTAGGCGGGGGGCGGTGGAATGAGCAGTTCTTC.

This chain uses TRBV19 with TRBJ1-5; D possibly corresponds to TRBD1 (5 bases). CDR3 length: 14 amino acids. In germline, CDR1 is LNHDA, CDR2 SQIVND (reference sequence). V was cut by 4 bases and J by 0 bases, with 7 bases left in between. The CDR3 protein is CASSTQGSNQPQHF. DNA of the CDR3: TGTGCCAGTAGTACTCAGGGTAGCAATCAGCCCCAGCATTTT.

A few counts support this clone. The CDR3 is CASSDSTRGVQDEQYF. For the CDR3, the DNA is TGTGCCAGCAGTGACTCGACGCGGGGCGTCCAGGACGAGCAGTACTTC. This rearrangement joins TRBV6-4 to TRBJ2-7; a weak D match, TRBD2 (6 bases). Germline V lookup: CDR1 MRHNA, CDR2 SNTAGT. Trimming left V 0 bases short and J 5 bases short, with 17 bases between. This CDR3 is 16 amino acids long.

V gene TRBV3-1 (or the pseudogene TRBV3-2) combines with J gene TRBJ1-2, with D possibly TRBD1 on 6 matching bases. Germline V gives CDR1 LGHDT, CDR2 YNNKEL (reference sequence). The CDR3 extends over 15 amino acids. The V end lost 6 bases, the J end lost 7 bases, and 21 bases lay between the germline ends. The CDR3 spells CASSITTGGLGGYTF. The CDR3 DNA reads as TGTGCCAGCAGTATTACAACGGGGGGGCTGGGTGGCTACACCTTC.

There are a few counts of this clone. The chain carries TRBV18 and TRBJ2-3, with 7 bases aligning to TRBD2. Germline lookup yields CDR1 KGHSH and CDR2 LQKENI. V was pared by 5 bases and J by 1 base, with 0 bases of the junction left unmatched. CDR3 size: 13 residues. In nucleotides, the CDR3 is TGTGCCAGCTCAAGCGGGGGCACAGATACGCAGTATTTT. Its translation is CASSSGGTDTQYF.

The genes are TRBV7-9 and TRBJ2-7; D may be TRBD2 (6 bases). Trimming took off 5 bases at V and 3 bases at J, with 14 bases between the two ends. The CDR3 runs to 14 residues. From germline, CDR1 is SEHNR and CDR2 FQNEAQ (reference sequence). The CDR3 region is CASSVGGSSYEQYF. The CDR3 DNA follows: TGTGCCAGCAGCGTGGGGGGTAGTAGCTACGAGCAGTACTTC.